The T cell receptor (beta chain) described here comes from a study of OX40 agonist ivuxolimab in advanced cancers. The data were produced by immunoSEQ multiplex PCR, yet TCRdb's version contains in-frame clones alone and is incomplete. The data show 90,000 to 130,000 clones, with about 91% seen just once and under 0.85% held by the top ten. This CDR3 is 14 amino acids long. V shed 5 bases and J shed 5 bases, with 15 bases lying between them. Per the germline V gene, CDR1 is MNHEY and CDR2 is SMNVEV (reference sequence). This specimen consisted of CD4+ or CD8+ T cells sorted from blood, obtained in a trial of the OX40 agonist ivuxolimab. The sequence was obtained from an adult with an advanced solid tumor such as melanoma, head and neck, liver or kidney cancer. The rearrangement uses TRBV27 and TRBJ1-2; weak D call: TRBD1 (6 bases). The CDR3 is CASSLHRVGYGYTF. CDR3 nucleotides: TGTGCCAGCAGTCTTCACAGGGTTGGGTATGGCTACACCTTC.